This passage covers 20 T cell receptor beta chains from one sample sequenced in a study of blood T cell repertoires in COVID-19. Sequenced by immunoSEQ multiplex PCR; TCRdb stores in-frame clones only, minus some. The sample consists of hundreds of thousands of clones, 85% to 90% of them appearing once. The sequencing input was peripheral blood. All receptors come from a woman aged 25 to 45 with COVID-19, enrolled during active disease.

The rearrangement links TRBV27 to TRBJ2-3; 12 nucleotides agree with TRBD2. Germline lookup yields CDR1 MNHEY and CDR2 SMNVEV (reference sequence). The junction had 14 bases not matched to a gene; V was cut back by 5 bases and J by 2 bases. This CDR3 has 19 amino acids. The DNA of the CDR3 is TGTGCCAGCAGTACGACGATGACTAGCGGGGGAGGGAACACAGATACGCAGTATTTT. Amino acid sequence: CASSTTMTSGGGNTDTQYF.

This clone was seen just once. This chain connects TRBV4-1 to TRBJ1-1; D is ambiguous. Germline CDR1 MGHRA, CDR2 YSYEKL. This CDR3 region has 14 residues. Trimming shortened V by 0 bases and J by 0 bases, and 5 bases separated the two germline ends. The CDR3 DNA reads TGCGCCAGCAGCCAAGATAGCCTGAACACTGAAGCTTTCTTT. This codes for CASSQDSLNTEAFF.

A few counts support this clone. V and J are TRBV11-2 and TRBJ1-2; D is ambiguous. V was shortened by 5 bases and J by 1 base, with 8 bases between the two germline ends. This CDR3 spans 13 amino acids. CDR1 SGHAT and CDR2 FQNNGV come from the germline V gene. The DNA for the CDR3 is TGTGCCAGCAGCCAGGCAGATAACTATGGCTACACCTTC. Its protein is CASSQADNYGYTF.

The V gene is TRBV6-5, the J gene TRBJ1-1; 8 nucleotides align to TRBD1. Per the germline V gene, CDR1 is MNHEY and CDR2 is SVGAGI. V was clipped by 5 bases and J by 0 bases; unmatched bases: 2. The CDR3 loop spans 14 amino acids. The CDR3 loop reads CASSRQGMNTEAFF. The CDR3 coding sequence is TGTGCCAGCAGTAGACAGGGGATGAACACTGAAGCTTTCTTT.

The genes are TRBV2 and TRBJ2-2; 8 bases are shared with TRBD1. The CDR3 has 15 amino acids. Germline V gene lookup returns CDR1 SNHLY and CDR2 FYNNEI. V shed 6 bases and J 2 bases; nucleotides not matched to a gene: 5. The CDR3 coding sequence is TGTGCCAGCAGCCGACAGGGGATCAACACCGGGGAGCTGTTTTTT. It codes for CASSRQGINTGELFF.

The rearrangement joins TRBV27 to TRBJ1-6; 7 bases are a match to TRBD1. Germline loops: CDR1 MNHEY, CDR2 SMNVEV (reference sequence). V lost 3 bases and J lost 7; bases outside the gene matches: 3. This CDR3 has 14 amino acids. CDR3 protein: CASSFQGVNSPLHF. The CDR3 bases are TGTGCCAGCAGTTTTCAGGGGGTGAATTCACCCCTCCACTTT.

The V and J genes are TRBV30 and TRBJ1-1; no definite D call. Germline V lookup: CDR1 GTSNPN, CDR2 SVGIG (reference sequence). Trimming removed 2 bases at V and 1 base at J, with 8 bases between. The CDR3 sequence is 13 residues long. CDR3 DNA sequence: TGTGCCTGGAGTAGAGGCTCGAACACTGAAGCTTTCTTT. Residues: CAWSRGSNTEAFF.

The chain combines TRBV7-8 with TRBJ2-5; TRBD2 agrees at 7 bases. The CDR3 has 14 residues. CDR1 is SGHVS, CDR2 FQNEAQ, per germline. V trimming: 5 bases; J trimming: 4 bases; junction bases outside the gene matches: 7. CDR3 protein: CASSLRLASETQYF. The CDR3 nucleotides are TGTGCCAGCAGCCTGAGACTAGCTTCAGAGACCCAGTACTTC. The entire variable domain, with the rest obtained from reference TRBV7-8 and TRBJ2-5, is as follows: GAGVSQSPRYKVAKRGQDVALRCDPISGHVSLFWYQQALGQGPEFLTYFQNEAQLDKSGLPSDRFFAERPEGSVSTLKIQRTQQEDSAVYLCASSLRLASETQYFGPGTRLLVL.

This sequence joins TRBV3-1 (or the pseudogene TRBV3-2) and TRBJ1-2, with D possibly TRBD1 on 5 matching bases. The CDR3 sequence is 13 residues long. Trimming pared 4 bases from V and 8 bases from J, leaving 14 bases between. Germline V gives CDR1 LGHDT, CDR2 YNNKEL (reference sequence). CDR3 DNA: TGTGCCAGCAGCCCATTCCAGGGAGGAGGCTACACCTTC. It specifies CASSPFQGGGYTF.

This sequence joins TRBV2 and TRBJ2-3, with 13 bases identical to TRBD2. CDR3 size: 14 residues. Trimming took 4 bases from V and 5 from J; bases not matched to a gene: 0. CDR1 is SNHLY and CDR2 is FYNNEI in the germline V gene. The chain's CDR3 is CASSGTSGGDTQYF. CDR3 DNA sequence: TGTGCCAGCAGTGGGACTAGCGGGGGAGATACGCAGTATTTT.

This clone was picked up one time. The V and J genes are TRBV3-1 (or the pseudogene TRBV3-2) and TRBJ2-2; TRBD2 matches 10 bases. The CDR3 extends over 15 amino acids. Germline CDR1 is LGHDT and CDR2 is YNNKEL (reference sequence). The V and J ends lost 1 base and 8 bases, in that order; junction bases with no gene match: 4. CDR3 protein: CASSQGLAGAGELFF. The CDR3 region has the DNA TGTGCCAGCAGCCAAGGGCTAGCGGGGGCTGGGGAGCTGTTTTTT.

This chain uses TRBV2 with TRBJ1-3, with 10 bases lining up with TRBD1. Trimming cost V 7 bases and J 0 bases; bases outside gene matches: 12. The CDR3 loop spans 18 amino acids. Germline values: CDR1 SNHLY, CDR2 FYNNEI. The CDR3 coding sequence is TGTGCCAGCATGGGAGGGGACAGGGGAGTTTTCTCTGGAAACACCATATATTTT. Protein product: CASMGGDRGVFSGNTIYF.

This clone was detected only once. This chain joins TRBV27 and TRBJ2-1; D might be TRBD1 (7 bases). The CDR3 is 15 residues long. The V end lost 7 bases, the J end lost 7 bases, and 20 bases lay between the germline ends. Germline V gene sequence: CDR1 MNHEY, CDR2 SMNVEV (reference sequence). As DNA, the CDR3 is TGTGCCAGCACCCAAAATAGCCAGGGGGGAAATGAGCAGTTCTTC. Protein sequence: CASTQNSQGGNEQFF.

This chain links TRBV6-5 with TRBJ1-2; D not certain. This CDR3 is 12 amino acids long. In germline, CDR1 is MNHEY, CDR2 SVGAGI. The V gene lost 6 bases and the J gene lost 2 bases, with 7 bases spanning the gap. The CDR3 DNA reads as TGTGCCAGCAGGCGGGCAAACTATGGCTACACCTTC. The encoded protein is CASRRANYGYTF.

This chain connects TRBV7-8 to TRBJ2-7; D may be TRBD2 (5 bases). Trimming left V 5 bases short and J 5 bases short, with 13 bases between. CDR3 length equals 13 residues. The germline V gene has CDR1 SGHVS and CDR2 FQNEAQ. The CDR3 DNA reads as TGTGCCAGCAGCCCCGGAGGTACAAACGAGCAGTACTTC. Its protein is CASSPGGTNEQYF.

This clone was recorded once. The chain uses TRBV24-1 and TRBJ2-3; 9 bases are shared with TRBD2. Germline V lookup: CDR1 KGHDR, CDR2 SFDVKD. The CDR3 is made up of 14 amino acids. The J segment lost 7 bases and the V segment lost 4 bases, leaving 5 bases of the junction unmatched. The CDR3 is CATSDPTSGHTQYF. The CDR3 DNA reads TGTGCCACCAGTGACCCGACTAGCGGACATACGCAGTATTTT.

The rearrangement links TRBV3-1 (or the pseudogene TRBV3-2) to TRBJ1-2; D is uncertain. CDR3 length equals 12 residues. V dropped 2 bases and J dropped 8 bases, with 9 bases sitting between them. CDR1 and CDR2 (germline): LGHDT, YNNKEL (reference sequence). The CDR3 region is CASSQSLRGYTF. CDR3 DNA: TGTGCCAGCAGCCAATCTCTGAGAGGCTACACCTTC.

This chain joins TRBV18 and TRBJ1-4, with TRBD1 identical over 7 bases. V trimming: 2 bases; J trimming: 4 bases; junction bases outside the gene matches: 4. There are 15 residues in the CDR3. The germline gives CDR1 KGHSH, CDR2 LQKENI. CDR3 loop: CASSPNRGRNEKLFF. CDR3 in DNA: TGTGCCAGCTCACCAAACAGGGGTCGTAATGAAAAACTGTTTTTT.

The CDR3 region is CASSVGGPGRANSPLHF. The CDR3 DNA is TGTGCCAGCAGCGTAGGGGGACCGGGGAGGGCAAATTCACCCCTCCACTTT. This chain connects TRBV9 to TRBJ1-6, with a possible D match to TRBD1 (5 bases). The CDR3 covers 17 residues. Germline-derived CDR1 and CDR2 are SGDLS and YYNGEE. The germline V and J ends were trimmed by 0 bases and 7 bases, with 17 bases remaining between them.

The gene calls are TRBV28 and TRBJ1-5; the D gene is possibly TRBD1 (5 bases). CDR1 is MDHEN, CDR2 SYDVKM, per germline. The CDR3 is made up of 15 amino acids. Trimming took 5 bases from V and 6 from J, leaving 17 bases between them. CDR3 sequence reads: CASSPRVPGGQPQHF. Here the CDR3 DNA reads TGTGCCAGCAGTCCCCGGGTTCCGGGGGGTCAGCCCCAGCATTTT.